The rows below give T cell receptor beta chains drawn from one sample of a study of CD8 T cells in ankylosing spondylitis. TCRdb called the 5' RACE reads again in MiXCR, with one record for every CDR3 protein. Of a few hundred thousand distinct CDR3 sequences in the sample, more than 15% were seen once. The sequencing sample was made of blood, either unsorted or a sorted T cell fraction (not recorded which). The origin of the receptors is a male donor with ankylosing spondylitis or in good health (not recorded which). CDR3s include the opening cysteine and the closing phenylalanine or tryptophan. D genes are given only for firm matches. Clone size is shown for a subset of rows, as once, few, many or a class of expanded clone.

d_call	v_call	clone_size	j_call	cdr3_nt	cdr3_aa
TRBD2	TRBV28	few	TRBJ2-1	TGTGCCAGCAGTTCCCCCGGGACTAGCGGCCACAATGAGCAGTTCTTC	CASSSPGTSGHNEQFF
TRBD1	TRBV9	few	TRBJ1-1	TGTGCCAGCAGCGCCGGGACAGGGACGACTGAAGCTTTCTTT	CASSAGTGTTEAFF
-	TRBV19	few	TRBJ2-1	TGTGCCAGTACCGGGATGGAGAATGAGCAGTTCTTC	CASTGMENEQFF
-	TRBV29-1	few	TRBJ2-2	TGCAGCGTTGTGGGTGGACCGAACACCGGGGAGCTGTTTTTT	CSVVGGPNTGELFF
TRBD2	TRBV6-2/TRBV6-3	-	TRBJ2-4	TGTGCCAGCAGTCACCCACGGGCCTTAGCGGGGGGGGGAATAGCCAAAAACATTCAGTACTTC	CASSHPRALAGGGIAKNIQYF
TRBD1	TRBV6-5	few	TRBJ2-7	TGTGCCAGCAGGGGACAGGGGATCGAGCAGTACTTC	CASRGQGIEQYF
TRBD1	TRBV6-1	few	TRBJ1-1	TGTGCCAGCAGTGAAGGACAGGGCTGGGACTTAAACACTGAAGCTTTCTTT	CASSEGQGWDLNTEAFF
-	TRBV6-1	-	TRBJ2-1	TGTGCCAGCAGTCCCCTGGGGCGGGCCAGCTCCTACAATGAGCAGTTCTTC	CASSPLGRASSYNEQFF
-	TRBV15	few	TRBJ2-3	TGTGCCACCAGCAGAGATGGGGCAGACACAGATACGCAGTATTTT	CATSRDGADTDTQYF
-	TRBV4-1	-	TRBJ1-1	TGCGCCAGCAGCCAAGGGCGGGGGTTGAACACTGAAGCTTTCTTT	CASSQGRGLNTEAFF
TRBD1	TRBV15	many	TRBJ2-2	TGTGCCACCAGCAGGCCCGGACAGGGTTACACCGGGGAGCTGTTTTTT	CATSRPGQGYTGELFF
-	TRBV29-1	few	TRBJ2-1	TGCAGCGTTGAATCGAGGGGGACCGGGGGTTTTAGAAATGAGCAGTTCTTC	CSVESRGTGGFRNEQFF
-	TRBV7-9	-	TRBJ2-1	TGTGCCAGCAGCCCCGACGGGTATGAGCAGATCTTC	CASSPDGYEQIF
-	TRBV29-1	few	TRBJ2-3	TGCAGCGTGGACCTTGGGGGGACCTTCACAGATACGCAGTATTTT	CSVDLGGTFTDTQYF
-	TRBV27	few	TRBJ1-1	TGTGCCAGCAGTTTAGGGGGTTCGAACACTGAAGCTTTCTTT	CASSLGGSNTEAFF
-	TRBV29-1	many	TRBJ2-1	TGCAGCGTCCTATCCAGCAATGAGCAGTTCTTC	CSVLSSNEQFF
TRBD1	TRBV12-3/TRBV12-4	many	TRBJ1-1	TGTGCCAGCAGTTCAGGGGGCGGCACTGAAGCTTTCTTT	CASSSGGGTEAFF
-	TRBV30	-	TRBJ1-1	TGTGCCTGGAAGCGCCTTGGGGGTCTGGCGAACACTGAAGCTTTCTTT	CAWKRLGGLANTEAFF
-	TRBV4-3	few	TRBJ2-1	TGCGCCAGCAGCCAAGATGGTTACAATGAGCAGTTCTTC	CASSQDGYNEQFF
-	TRBV3-1	-	TRBJ2-7	TGTGCCAGCAGCCAAGATGGGCAGTTCTACGAGCAGTACTTC	CASSQDGQFYEQYF
-	TRBV7-9	few	TRBJ2-3	TGTGCCAGCAGCCCCCGGACCCCGGGGGTGTATACGCAGTATTTT	CASSPRTPGVYTQYF
-	TRBV4-3	-	TRBJ2-1	TGCGCCAGCAGCCAAGATAGGGGCGGATCTCTACTCACGAGCAGGTTCTTC	CASSQDRGGSLLTSRFF
-	TRBV5-5	-	TRBJ2-7	TGTGCCAGCAGCTTGGGACAGGTAGGCCACGAGCAGTACTTC	CASSLGQVGHEQYF
TRBD2	TRBV29-1	-	TRBJ2-1	TGCAGCATGGCGGGACAGGCGACTAGCGGGAGTTCTCGGAATGAGCAGTTCTTC	CSMAGQATSGSSRNEQFF
TRBD2	TRBV3-1	-	TRBJ2-5	TGTGCCAGCAGCCACGGGAGGGCCGGGGAGACCCAGTACTTC	CASSHGRAGETQYF
TRBD1	TRBV29-1	many	TRBJ2-3	TGCGGAACGGGACAGGTCAACACAGATACGCAGTATTTT	CGTGQVNTDTQYF
TRBD2	TRBV29-1	many	TRBJ2-3	TGCAGCGCCGAGGGACTGCTAGCGGGAGAGGCTAGCACAGATACGCAGTATTTT	CSAEGLLAGEASTDTQYF
TRBD1	TRBV9	-	TRBJ2-7	TGTGCCAGCAACCCCGACAGGGAAAAGGGCTACGAGCAGTACTTC	CASNPDREKGYEQYF
-	TRBV24-1	-	TRBJ2-2	TGTGCCACCAGTGACAGGACGGTCACCGGGGAGCTGTTTTTT	CATSDRTVTGELFF
-	TRBV25-1	few	TRBJ1-5	TGTGCCAGCAGTGATGGAGGGTCCATTCAGCCCCAGCATTTT	CASSDGGSIQPQHF
TRBD1	TRBV10-3	many	TRBJ2-7	TGTGCCATCAGTGAACCGGGACAGGGGGGTTACGAGCAGTACTTC	CAISEPGQGGYEQYF
TRBD2	TRBV29-1	few	TRBJ2-3	TGCAGCGTTGGGCTAGCGGGAGAGATAGATACGCAGTATTTT	CSVGLAGEIDTQYF
-	TRBV3-1	many	TRBJ2-3	TGTGCCAGCAGCCAGTGGGATACGCAGTATTTT	CASSQWDTQYF